This TCR beta chain was recovered during a study of molecular identifiers for immune sequencing clone quantification. Study outcomes and limitations: It was shown that clones above 20 RNA copies held over 98% of effector molecules, but under 1% in naive cells. The sizes of highly expanded clones could be underestimated when identical TCR molecules share a barcode.

TCRdb called the PCR reads again in MiXCR, with one record for every CDR3 protein. The sample has about 630,000 distinct CDR3 sequences; around 25% are singletons. Sorting defined naive CD8 T cells as CD8+CD4-CCR7+CD45RA+. This clonotype occurred many times. The antigen is unknown. V was pared by 1 base and J by 4 bases, with 15 bases between. The CDR3 is 16 residues long. Germline values: CDR1 SGHVS, CDR2 FQNEAQ. The receptor was derived from a human donor in good health. Some libraries in this study had Jurkat cell RNA spiked in. The specimen was naive CD8+ T cells from blood, with Jurkat cell RNA spiked in. The sample's subset: FACS-sorted CD8+CD4-CCR7+CD45RA+ naive T cells. The V call is TRBV7-8, the J call TRBJ2-3; D might be TRBD1 or TRBD2, each matching 5 bases. Here the CDR3 reads CASSLVEGSRADTQYF. The CDR3 DNA sequence: TGTGCCAGCAGCTTAGTTGAGGGGAGCAGGGCAGATACGCAGTATTTT. Together with reference TRBV7-8 and TRBJ2-3, the CDR3 gives the full variable domain: GAGVSQSPRYKVAKRGQDVALRCDPISGHVSLFWYQQALGQGPEFLTYFQNEAQLDKSGLPSDRFFAERPEGSVSTLKIQRTQQEDSAVYLCASSLVEGSRADTQYFGPGTRLTVL.